This T cell receptor beta chain was observed in a study of CD4 and CD8 cells across lung adenocarcinoma regions. The patients had localized lung adenocarcinoma, a non-small cell subtype. TCRdb itself ran the PCR reads through MiXCR, one entry per CDR3 protein. The table records under 13,000 distinct CDR3 sequences, 53% of them present only once. This clonotype was found many times. Germline CDR1 SGHTA, CDR2 FQGNSA. The CDR3 runs 18 residues. With V trimmed by 2 bases and J by 1 base, 11 bases remained unmatched. The sample comprised CD4+ T cells from the center of a lung tumor. This receptor was identified in a male donor with lung adenocarcinoma. The CD4 and CD8 labels of this study may be unreliable. This chain uses TRBV7-2 with TRBJ2-3; TRBD2 matches 8 bases. The CDR3 bases are TGTGCCAGCAGCTTATCGTCCCACGGGGGGGTAGGCACAGATACGCAGTATTTT. Its protein product is CASSLSSHGGVGTDTQYF.